The source of this T cell receptor (beta chain) is a study of cytomegalovirus exposure and HLA in healthy donors. In the PCR, 60 Vbeta and 13 Jbeta primers were used. TCRdb keeps only in-frame clones here, not all; method: immunoSEQ multiplex PCR. The table lists some 110,000 clones. Findings and limits, study-wide: Cytomegalovirus-associated status was assigned to more than 150 TCR beta chains. Highly shared sequence variants in one cluster were likely a sequencing artifact.

On this clone: Its antigen is currently unknown.

The donors (healthy individuals) were bone marrow donors. This CDR3 contains 16 residues. Trimming pared 1 base from V and 4 bases from J, leaving 16 bases between. In germline, CDR1 is LNHNV, CDR2 YYDKDF (reference sequence). This clonotype was sampled from a man aged 30 to 45 in good health and CMV-seronegative. The specimen sequenced was PBMCs. The chain is built from TRBV15 and TRBJ2-5; D possibly corresponds to TRBD2 (6 bases). Here the CDR3 reads CATSRGWEEAGETQYF. Written as DNA, the CDR3 is TGTGCCACCAGCAGAGGGTGGGAGGAGGCCGGAGAGACCCAGTACTTC.